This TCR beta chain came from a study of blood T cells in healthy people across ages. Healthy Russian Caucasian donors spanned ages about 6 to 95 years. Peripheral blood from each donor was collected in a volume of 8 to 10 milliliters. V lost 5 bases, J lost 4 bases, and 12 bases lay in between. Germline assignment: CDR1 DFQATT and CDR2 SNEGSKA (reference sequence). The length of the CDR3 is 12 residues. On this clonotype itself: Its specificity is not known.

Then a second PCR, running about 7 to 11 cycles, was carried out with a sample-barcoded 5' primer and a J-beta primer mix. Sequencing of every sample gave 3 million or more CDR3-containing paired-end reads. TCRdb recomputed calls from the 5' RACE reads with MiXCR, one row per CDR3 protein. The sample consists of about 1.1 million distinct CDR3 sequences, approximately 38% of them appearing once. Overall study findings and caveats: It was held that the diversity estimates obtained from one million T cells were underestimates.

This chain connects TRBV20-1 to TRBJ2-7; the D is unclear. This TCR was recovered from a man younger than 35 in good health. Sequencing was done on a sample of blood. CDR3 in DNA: TGCAGTGCTTCCTCCTCGGGTTACGAGCAGTACTTC. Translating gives CSASSSGYEQYF.